This T cell receptor (beta chain) came from a study of OX40 agonist ivuxolimab in advanced cancers. Study-level background: Patients treated during dose escalation were battling hepatocellular carcinoma, melanoma, renal cell or head and neck cancer. Partial responses were observed in three patients, of whom one had hepatocellular carcinoma and two had cutaneous melanoma. Study-level findings and limits: CD8+ T cells averaged more expanded clones than CD4+.

Trimming left V 4 bases short and J 4 bases short, with 7 bases between. The V gene's germline CDR1 is GTSNPN and CDR2 SVGIG (reference sequence). The CDR3 consists of 11 residues. With autoimmune disease history or systemic immunosuppression, patients were excluded. Turning to this clone: Its target is not known.

Repertoires were generated with immunoSEQ multiplex PCR, while TCRdb's copy carries only in-frame clones and drops some. Among about 49,000 clones, less than 85% were seen once, and the ten largest hold 10% to 15%. The input for sequencing was CD4+ or CD8+ T cells sorted from blood, taken in a trial of the OX40 agonist ivuxolimab. This TCR came from an adult with an advanced solid tumor such as melanoma, head and neck, liver or kidney cancer. The chain links TRBV30 to TRBJ1-1, with D perhaps TRBD1 (5 bases). The CDR3 bases are TGTGCCTGGATCGGGACCACTGAAGCTTTCTTT. Translated: CAWIGTTEAFF.